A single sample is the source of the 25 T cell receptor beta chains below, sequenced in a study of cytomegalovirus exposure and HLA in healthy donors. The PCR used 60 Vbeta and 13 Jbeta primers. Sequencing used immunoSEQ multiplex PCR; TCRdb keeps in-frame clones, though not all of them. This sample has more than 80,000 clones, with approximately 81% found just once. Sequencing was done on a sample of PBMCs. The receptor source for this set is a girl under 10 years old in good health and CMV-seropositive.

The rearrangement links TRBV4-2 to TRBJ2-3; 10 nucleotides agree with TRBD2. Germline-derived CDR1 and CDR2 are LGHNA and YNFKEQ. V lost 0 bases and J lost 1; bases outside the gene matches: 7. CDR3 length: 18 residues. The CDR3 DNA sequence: TGTGCCAGCAGCCAAGAGGGGTCTGGGACTAGCGGCACAGATACGCAGTATTTT. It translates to CASSQEGSGTSGTDTQYF.

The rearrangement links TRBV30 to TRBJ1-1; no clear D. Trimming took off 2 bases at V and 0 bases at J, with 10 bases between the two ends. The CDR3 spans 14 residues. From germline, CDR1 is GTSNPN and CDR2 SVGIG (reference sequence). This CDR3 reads CAWSRGLMNTEAFF. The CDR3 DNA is TGTGCCTGGAGTAGAGGACTTATGAACACTGAAGCTTTCTTT.

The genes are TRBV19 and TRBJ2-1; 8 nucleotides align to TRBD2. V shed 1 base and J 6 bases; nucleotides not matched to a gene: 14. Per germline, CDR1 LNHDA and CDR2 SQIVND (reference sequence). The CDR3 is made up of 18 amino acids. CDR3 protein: CASSIGIPSGSKSNEQFF. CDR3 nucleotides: TGTGCCAGTAGTATAGGAATCCCCAGCGGGAGTAAAAGCAATGAGCAGTTCTTC.

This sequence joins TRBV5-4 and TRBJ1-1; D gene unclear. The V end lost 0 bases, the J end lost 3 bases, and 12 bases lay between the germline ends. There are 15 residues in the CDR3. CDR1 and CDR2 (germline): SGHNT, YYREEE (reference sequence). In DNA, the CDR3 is TGTGCCAGCAGCTTGGGGACGGGAGAGGACACTGAAGCTTTCTTT. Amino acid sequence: CASSLGTGEDTEAFF.

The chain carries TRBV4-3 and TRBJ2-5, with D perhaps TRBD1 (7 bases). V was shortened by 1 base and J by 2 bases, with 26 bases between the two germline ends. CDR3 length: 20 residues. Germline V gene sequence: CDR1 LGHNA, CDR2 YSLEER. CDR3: CASSQVWAGSGGRGQETQYF. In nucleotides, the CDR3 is TGCGCCAGCAGCCAAGTGTGGGCTGGGTCAGGGGGGCGAGGGCAAGAGACCCAGTACTTC.

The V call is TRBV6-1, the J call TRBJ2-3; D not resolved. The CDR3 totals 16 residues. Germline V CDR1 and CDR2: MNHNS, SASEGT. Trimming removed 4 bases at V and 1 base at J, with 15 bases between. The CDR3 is CASSAYRVPGTDTQYF. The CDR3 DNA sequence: TGTGCCAGCAGTGCCTACCGGGTCCCGGGCACAGATACGCAGTATTTT.

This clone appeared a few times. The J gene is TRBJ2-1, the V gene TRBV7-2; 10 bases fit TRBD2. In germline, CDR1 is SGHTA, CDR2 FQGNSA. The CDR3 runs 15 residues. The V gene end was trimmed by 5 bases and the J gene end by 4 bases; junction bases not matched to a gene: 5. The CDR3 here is CASSPRTSGYNEQFF. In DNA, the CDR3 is TGTGCCAGCAGCCCCCGGACTAGCGGTTACAATGAGCAGTTCTTC.

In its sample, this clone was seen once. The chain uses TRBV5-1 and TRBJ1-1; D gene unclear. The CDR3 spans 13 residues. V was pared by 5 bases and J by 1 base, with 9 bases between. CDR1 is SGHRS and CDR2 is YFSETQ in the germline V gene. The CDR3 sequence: CASRVTANTEAFF. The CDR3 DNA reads TGCGCCAGCAGGGTTACAGCGAACACTGAAGCTTTCTTT.

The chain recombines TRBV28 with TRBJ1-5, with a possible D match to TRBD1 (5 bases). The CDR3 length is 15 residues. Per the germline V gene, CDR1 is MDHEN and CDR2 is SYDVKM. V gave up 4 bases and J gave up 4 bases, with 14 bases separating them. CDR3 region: CASSWGGDVNQPQHF. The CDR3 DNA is TGTGCCAGCAGTTGGGGGGGAGACGTTAATCAGCCCCAGCATTTT.

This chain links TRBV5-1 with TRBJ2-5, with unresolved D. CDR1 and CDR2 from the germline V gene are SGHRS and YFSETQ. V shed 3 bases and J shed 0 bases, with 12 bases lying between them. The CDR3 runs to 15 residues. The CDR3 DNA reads TGCGCCAGCAGCTCCCTGAACGGGTACCAAGAGACCCAGTACTTC. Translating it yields CASSSLNGYQETQYF.

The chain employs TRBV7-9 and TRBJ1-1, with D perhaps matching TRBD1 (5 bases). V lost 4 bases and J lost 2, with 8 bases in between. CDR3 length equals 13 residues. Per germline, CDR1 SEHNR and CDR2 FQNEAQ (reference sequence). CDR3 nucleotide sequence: TGTGCCAGCAGCTCTAGGGGTAACACTGAAGCTTTCTTT. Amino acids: CASSSRGNTEAFF.

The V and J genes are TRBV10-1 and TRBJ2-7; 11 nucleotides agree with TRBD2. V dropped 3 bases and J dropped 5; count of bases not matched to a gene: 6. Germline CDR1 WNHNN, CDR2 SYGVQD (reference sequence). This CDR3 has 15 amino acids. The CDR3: CASSDSTSGSHEQYF. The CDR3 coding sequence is TGCGCCAGCAGTGACTCAACTAGCGGGAGCCACGAGCAGTACTTC.

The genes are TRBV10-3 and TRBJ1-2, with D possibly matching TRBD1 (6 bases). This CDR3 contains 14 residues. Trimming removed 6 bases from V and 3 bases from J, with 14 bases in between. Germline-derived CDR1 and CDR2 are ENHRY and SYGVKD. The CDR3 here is CAIRDTGIDYGYTF. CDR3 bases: TGTGCCATCAGAGACACAGGGATCGACTATGGCTACACCTTC.

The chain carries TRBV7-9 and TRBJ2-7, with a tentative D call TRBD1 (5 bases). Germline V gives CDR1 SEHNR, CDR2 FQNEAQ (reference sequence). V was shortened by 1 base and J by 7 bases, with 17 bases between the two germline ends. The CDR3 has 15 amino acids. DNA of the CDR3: TGTGCCAGCAGCTTAGTATCTGTTCCAGGGCGAGAGCAGTACTTC. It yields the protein CASSLVSVPGREQYF.

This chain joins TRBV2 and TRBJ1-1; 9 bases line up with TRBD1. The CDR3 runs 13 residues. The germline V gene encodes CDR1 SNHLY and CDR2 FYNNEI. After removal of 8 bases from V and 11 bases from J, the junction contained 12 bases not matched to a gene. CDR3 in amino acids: CASARTGEVSAFF. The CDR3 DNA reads TGTGCCAGCGCACGGACAGGGGAGGTATCGGCTTTCTTT. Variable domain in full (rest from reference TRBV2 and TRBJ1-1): EPEVTQTPSHQVTQMGQEVILRCVPISNHLYFYWYRQILGQKVEFLVSFYNNEISEKSEIFDDQFSVERPDGSNFTLKIRSTKLEDSAMYFCASARTGEVSAFFGQGTRLTVV.

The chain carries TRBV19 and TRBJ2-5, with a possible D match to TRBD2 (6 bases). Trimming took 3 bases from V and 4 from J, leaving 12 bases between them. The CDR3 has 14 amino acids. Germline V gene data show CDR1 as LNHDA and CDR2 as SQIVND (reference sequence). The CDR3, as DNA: TGTGCCAGTAGTATCCGGGAGTTCTCAGAGACCCAGTACTTC. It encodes CASSIREFSETQYF.

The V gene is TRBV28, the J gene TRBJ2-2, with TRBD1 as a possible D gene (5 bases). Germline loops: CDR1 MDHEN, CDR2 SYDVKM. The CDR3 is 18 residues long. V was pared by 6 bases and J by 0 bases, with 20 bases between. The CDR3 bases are TGTGCCAGCAGACCACACCTCTACACAGGCGCGAACACCGGGGAGCTGTTTTTT. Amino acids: CASRPHLYTGANTGELFF.

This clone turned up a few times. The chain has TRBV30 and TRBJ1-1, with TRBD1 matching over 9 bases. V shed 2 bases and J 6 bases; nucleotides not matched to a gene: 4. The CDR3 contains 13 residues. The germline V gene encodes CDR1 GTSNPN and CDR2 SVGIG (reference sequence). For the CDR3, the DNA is TGTGCCTGGAGTATACAGGGGGCGGCTGAAGCTTTCTTT. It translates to CAWSIQGAAEAFF.

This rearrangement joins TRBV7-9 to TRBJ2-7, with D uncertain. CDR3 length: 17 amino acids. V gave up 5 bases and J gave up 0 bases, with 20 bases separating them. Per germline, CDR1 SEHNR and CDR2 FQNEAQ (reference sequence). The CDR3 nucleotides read TGTGCCAGCAGCCAATCACCGGCAGGCTACCACTCCTACGAGCAGTACTTC. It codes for CASSQSPAGYHSYEQYF.

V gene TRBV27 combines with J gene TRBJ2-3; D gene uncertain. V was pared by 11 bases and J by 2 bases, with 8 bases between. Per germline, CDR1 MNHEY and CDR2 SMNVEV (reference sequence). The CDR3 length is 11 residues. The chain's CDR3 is CASRYTDTQYF. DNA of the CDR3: TGTGCCTCCAGATACACAGATACGCAGTATTTT.

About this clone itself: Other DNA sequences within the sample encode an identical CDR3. CDR3: CASSPGQAYGYTF. For the CDR3, the DNA is TGTGCCAGCAGCCCGGGACAGGCATATGGCTACACCTTC. The chain recombines TRBV6-5 with TRBJ1-2, with 8 bases that match TRBD1. Germline lookup yields CDR1 MNHEY and CDR2 SVGAGI. CDR3 length: 13 amino acids. The J segment lost 5 bases and the V segment lost 6 bases, leaving 5 bases of the junction unmatched.

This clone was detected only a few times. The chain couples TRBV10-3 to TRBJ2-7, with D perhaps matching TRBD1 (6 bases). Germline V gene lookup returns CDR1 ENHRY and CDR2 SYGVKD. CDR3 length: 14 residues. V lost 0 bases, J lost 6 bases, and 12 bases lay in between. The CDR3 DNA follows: TGTGCCATCAGTGAGTCGCCAGGGGCCCGCGAGCAGTACTTC. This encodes CAISESPGAREQYF.

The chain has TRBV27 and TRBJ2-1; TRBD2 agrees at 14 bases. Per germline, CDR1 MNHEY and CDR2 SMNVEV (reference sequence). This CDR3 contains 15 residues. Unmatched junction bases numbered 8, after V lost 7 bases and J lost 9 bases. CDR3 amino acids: CASTQGTSGSVEQFF. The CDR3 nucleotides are TGTGCCAGCACCCAGGGGACTAGCGGGAGCGTTGAGCAGTTCTTC.

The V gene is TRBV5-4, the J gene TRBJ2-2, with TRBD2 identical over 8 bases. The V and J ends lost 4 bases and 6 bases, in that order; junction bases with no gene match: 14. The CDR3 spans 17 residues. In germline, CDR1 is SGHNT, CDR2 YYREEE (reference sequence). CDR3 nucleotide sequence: TGTGCCAGCAGCCCCGGGCTGAGCGGGAGTATTTCCGGGGAGCTGTTTTTT. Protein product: CASSPGLSGSISGELFF.

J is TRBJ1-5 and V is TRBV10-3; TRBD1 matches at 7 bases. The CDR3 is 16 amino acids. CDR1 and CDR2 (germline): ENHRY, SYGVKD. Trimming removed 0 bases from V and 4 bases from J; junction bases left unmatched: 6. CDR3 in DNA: TGTGCCATCAGTGAGTCGAAGGACAGGACGAATCAGCCCCAGCATTTT. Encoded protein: CAISESKDRTNQPQHF.